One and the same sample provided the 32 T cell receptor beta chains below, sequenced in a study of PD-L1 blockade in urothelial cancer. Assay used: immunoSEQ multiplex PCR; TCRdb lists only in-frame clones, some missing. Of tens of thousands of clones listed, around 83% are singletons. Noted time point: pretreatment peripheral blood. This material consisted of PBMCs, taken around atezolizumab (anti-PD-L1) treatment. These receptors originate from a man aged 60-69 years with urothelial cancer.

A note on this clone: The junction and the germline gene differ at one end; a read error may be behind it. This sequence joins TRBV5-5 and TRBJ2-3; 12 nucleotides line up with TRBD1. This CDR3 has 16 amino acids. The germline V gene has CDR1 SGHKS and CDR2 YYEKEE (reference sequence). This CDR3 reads CASSLVGTGGTDTQYF. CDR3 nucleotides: TGTGCCAGCAGCTTGGTAGGGACAGGGGGCACGGATACGCAGTATTTT.

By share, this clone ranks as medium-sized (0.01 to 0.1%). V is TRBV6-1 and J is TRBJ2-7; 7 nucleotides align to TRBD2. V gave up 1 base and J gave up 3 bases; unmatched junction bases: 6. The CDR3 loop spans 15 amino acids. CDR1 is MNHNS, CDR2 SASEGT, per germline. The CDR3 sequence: CASSEGVGGYYEQYF. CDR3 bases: TGTGCCAGCAGTGAAGGGGTCGGGGGGTACTACGAGCAGTACTTC.

The CDR3 loop reads CASSLTGRSNQPQHF. In nucleotides, the CDR3 is TGTGCCAGCAGCTTGACAGGGCGCAGCAATCAGCCCCAGCATTTT. The rearrangement links TRBV5-6 to TRBJ1-5; maybe TRBD1 (6 bases). CDR1 SGHDT and CDR2 YYEEEE come from the germline V gene. V was pared by 1 base and J by 1 base, with 9 bases between. The length of the CDR3 is 15 residues.

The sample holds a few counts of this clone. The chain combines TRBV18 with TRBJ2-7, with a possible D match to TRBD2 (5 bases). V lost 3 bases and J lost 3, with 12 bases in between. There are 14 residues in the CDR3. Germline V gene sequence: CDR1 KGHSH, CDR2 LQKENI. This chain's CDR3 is CASSPGPGIYEQYF. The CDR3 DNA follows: TGTGCCAGCTCACCCGGGCCCGGGATCTACGAGCAGTACTTC.

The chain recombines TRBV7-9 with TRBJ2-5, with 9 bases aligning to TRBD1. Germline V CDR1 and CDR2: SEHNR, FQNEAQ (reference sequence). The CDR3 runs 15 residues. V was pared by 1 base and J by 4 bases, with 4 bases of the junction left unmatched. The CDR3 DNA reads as TGTGCCAGCAGCTTAGGAACAGGGGGCGGAGAGACCCAGTACTTC. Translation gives CASSLGTGGGETQYF.

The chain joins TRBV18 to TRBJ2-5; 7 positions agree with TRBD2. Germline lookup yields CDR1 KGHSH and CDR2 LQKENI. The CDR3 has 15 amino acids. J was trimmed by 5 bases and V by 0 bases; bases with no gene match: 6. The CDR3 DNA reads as TGTGCCAGCTCACCACCGAGCAAGGGAGGGGAGACCCAGTACTTC. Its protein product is CASSPPSKGGETQYF.

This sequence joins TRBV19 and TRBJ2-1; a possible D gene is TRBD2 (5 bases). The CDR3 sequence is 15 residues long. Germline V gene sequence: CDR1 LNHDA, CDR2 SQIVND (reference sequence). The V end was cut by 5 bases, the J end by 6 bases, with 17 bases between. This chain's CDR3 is CASSAGTGNTNEQFF. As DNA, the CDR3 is TGTGCCAGTAGTGCAGGTACCGGGAATACCAATGAGCAGTTCTTC. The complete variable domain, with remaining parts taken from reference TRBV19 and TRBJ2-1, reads DGGITQSPKYLFRKEGQNVTLSCEQNLNHDAMYWYRQDPGQGLRLIYYSQIVNDFQKGDIAEGYSVSREKKESFPLTVTSAQKNPTAFYLCASSAGTGNTNEQFFGPGTRLTVL.

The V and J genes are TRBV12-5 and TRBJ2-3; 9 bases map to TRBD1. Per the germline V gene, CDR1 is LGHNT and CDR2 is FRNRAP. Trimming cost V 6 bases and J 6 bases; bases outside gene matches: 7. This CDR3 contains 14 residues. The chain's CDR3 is CASGEDRGSDTQYF. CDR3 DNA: TGTGCTAGTGGGGAAGACAGGGGGTCTGATACGCAGTATTTT. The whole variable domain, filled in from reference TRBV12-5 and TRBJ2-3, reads DARVTQTPRHKVTEMGQEVTMRCQPILGHNTVFWYRQTMMQGLELLAYFRNRAPLDDSGMPKDRFSAEMPDATLATLKIQPSEPRDSAVYFCASGEDRGSDTQYFGPGTRLTVL.

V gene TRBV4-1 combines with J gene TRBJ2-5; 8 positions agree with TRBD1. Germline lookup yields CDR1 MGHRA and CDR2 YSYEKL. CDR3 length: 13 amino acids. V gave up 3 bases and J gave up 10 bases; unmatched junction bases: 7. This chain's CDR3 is CASSHGTGGIQYF. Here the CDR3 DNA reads TGCGCCAGCAGCCACGGGACAGGTGGGATCCAGTACTTC.

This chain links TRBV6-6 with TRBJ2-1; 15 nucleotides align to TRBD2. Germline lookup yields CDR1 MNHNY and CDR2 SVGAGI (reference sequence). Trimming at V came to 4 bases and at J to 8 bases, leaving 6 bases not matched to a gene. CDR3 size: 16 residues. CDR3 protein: CASSSGLAGGEDEQFF. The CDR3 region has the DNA TGTGCCAGCAGTTCAGGACTAGCGGGAGGGGAGGATGAGCAGTTCTTC.

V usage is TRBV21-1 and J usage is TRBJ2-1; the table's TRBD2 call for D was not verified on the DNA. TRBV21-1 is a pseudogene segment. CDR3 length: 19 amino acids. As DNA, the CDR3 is TGTGCCAGCAGCAAAGCTATATTGTGTGTTACGGGGACCTACAATGAGCAGTTCTTC. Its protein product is CASSKAILCVTGTYNEQFF.

Here the CDR3 DNA reads TGTGCCAGCAGCTCCCAGGTAGCGATCTACGAGCAGTACTTC. This codes for CASSSQVAIYEQYF. This chain connects TRBV7-2 to TRBJ2-7; possibly TRBD2 for D (5 bases). Germline values: CDR1 SGHTA, CDR2 FQGNSA. Trimming took 4 bases from V and 3 from J, leaving 13 bases between them. The CDR3 totals 14 residues.

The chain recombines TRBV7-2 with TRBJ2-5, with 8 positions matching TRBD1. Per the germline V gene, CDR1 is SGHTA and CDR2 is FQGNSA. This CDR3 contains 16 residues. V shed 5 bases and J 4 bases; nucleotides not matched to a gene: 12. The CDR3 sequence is CASSRVGTGTGETQYF. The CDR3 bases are TGTGCCAGCAGCCGAGTAGGGACAGGCACGGGAGAGACCCAGTACTTC.

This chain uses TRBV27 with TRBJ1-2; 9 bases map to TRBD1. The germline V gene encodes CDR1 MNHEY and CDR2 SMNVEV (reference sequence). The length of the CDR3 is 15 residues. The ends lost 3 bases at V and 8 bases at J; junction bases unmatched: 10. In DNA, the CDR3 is TGTGCCAGCAGTTTGTCGTCACAGGGGGCTGGCGGCTACACCTTC. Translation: CASSLSSQGAGGYTF.

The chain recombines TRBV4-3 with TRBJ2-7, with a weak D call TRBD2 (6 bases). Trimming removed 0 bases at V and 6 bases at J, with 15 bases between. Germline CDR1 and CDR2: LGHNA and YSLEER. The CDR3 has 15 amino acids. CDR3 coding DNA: TGCGCCAGCAGCCAAGATTTGGGGGGTTGGGGCGAGCAGTACTTC. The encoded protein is CASSQDLGGWGEQYF.

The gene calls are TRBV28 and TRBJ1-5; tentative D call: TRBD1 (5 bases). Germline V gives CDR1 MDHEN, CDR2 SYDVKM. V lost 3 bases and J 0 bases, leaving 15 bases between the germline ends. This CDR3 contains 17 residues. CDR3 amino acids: CASSLGRVKGSNQPQHF. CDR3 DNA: TGTGCCAGCAGTTTGGGCAGGGTAAAGGGTAGCAATCAGCCCCAGCATTTT.

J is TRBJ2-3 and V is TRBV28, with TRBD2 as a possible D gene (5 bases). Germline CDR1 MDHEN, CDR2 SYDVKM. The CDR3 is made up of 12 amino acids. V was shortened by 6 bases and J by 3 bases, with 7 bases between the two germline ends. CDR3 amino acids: CASSGITDTQYF. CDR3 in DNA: TGTGCCAGCAGCGGGATAACAGATACGCAGTATTTT.

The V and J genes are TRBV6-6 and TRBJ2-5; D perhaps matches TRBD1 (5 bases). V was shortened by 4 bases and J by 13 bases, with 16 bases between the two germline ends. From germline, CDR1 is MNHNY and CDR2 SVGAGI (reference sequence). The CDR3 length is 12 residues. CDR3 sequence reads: CASSLTTGRRYF. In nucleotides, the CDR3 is TGTGCCAGCAGTTTGACCACAGGTCGTAGGTACTTC.

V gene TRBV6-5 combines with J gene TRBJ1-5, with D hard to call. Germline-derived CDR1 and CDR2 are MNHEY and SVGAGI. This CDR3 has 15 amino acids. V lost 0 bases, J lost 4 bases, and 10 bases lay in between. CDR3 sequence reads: CASSYSYKTNQPQHF. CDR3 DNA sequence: TGTGCCAGCAGTTACTCCTACAAGACTAATCAGCCCCAGCATTTT.

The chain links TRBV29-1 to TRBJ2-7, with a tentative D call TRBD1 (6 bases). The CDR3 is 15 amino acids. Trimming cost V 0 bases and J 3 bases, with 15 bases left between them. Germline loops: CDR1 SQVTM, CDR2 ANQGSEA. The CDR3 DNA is TGCAGCGTTGAAGATCTGACAGGTGCGGACTACGAGCAGTACTTC. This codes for CSVEDLTGADYEQYF.

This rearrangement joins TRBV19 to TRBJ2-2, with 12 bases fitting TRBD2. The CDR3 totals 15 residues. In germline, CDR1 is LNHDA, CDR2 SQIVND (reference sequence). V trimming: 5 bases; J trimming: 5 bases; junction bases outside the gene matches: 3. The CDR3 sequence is CASSWTSGKTGELFF. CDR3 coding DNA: TGTGCCAGTAGTTGGACTAGCGGGAAGACCGGGGAGCTGTTTTTT.

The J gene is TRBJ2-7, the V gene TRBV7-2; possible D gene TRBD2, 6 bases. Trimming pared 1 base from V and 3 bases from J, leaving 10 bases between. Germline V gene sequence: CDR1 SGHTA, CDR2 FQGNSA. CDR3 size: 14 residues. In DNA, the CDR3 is TGTGCCAGCAGCTTAGGCGGGGAAATCTACGAGCAGTACTTC. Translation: CASSLGGEIYEQYF.

The CDR3 loop reads CASRQAGYANTGELFF. The CDR3, as DNA: TGTGCCAGCAGGCAAGCGGGTTATGCGAACACCGGGGAGCTGTTTTTT. The V and J genes are TRBV27 and TRBJ2-2; D might be TRBD2 (6 bases). The CDR3 has 16 amino acids. Germline assignment: CDR1 MNHEY and CDR2 SMNVEV (reference sequence). Trimming removed 6 bases at V and 0 bases at J, with 14 bases between.

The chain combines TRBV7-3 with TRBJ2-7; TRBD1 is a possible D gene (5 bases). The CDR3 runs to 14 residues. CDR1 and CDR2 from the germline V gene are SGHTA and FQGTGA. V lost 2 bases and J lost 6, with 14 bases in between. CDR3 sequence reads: CASSLLGPSGEQYF. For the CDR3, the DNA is TGTGCCAGCAGCTTACTGGGGCCCTCGGGCGAGCAGTACTTC.

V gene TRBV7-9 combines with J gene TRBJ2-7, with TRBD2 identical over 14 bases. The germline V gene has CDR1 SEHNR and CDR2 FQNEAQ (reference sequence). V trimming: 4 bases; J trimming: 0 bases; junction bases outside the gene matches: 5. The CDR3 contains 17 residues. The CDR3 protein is CASSWTSGGFSSYEQYF. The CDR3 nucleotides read TGTGCCAGCAGCTGGACTAGCGGGGGGTTCAGCTCCTACGAGCAGTACTTC.

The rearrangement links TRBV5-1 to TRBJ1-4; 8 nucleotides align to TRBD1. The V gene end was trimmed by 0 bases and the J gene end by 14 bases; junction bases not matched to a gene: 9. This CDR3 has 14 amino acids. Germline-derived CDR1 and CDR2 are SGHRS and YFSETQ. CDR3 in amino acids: CASSLVGQGGLLFF. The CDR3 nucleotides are TGCGCCAGCAGCTTGGTTGGACAGGGAGGTTTGCTGTTTTTT.

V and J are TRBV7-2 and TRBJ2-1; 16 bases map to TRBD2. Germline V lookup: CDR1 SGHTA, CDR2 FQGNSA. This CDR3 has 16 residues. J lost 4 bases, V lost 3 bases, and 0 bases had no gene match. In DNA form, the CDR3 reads TGTGCCAGCAGCTTGGGACTAGCGGGAGGGTACAATGAGCAGTTCTTC. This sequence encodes CASSLGLAGGYNEQFF.

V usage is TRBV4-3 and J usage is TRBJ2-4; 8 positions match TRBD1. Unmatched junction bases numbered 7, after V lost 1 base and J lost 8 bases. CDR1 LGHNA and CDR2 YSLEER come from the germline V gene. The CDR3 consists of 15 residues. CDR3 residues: CASSQGQGKSDIQYF. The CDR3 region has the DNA TGCGCCAGCAGCCAAGGACAGGGGAAATCGGACATTCAGTACTTC.

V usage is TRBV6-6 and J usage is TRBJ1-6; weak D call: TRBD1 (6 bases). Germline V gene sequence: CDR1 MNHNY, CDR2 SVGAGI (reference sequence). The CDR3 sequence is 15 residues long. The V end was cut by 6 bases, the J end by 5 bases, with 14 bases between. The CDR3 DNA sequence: TGTGCCAGCAGGCCGGGACAAACTAATAATTCACCCCTCCACTTT. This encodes CASRPGQTNNSPLHF.

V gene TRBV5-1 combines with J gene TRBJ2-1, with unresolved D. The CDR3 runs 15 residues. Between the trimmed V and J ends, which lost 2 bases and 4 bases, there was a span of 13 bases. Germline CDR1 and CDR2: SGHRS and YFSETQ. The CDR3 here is CASSFALLNYNEQFF. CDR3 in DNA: TGCGCCAGCAGCTTTGCGCTCCTTAATTACAATGAGCAGTTCTTC.

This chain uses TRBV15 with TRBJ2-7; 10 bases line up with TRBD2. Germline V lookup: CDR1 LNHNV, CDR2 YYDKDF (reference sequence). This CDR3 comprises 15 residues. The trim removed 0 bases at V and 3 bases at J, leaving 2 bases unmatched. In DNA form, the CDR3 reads TGTGCCACCAGCAGAGATTTAGCGGGGGGCTACGAGCAGTACTTC. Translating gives CATSRDLAGGYEQYF.

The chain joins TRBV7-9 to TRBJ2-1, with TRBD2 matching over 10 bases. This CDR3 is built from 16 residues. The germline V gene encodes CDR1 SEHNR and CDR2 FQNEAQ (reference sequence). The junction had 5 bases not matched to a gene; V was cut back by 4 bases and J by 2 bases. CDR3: CASSWGGLATYNEQFF. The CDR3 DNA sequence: TGTGCCAGCAGCTGGGGGGGACTAGCGACCTACAATGAGCAGTTCTTC.